This TCR beta chain derives from a study of T cell repertoires in cytomegalovirus infection. This clonotype was seen a few times. Its antigen is not known. MiXCR was run by TCRdb on the reads, yielding one entry per CDR3 protein. There are about 490,000 distinct CDR3 sequences in the sample; around 10% occur only once, and 9.5% to 13% lies in the top ten. Broader study findings: Summed public TCR beta family frequency identified CMV carriers bearing the relevant HLA.

Trimming removed 7 bases from V and 4 bases from J, with 13 bases in between. The CDR3 runs to 13 residues. Germline CDR1 and CDR2: DFQATT and SNEGSKA (reference sequence). Sequencing was done on a sample of PBMCs. This chain joins TRBV20-1 and TRBJ2-2; D is ambiguous. The TCR was taken from a human donor in good health (CMV status not recorded). Some clones in this sample may be carry-over from other donors' samples. The CDR3 loop reads CSGGQSPTGELFF. The DNA of the CDR3 is TGCAGTGGTGGGCAGTCGCCCACCGGGGAGCTGTTTTTT.